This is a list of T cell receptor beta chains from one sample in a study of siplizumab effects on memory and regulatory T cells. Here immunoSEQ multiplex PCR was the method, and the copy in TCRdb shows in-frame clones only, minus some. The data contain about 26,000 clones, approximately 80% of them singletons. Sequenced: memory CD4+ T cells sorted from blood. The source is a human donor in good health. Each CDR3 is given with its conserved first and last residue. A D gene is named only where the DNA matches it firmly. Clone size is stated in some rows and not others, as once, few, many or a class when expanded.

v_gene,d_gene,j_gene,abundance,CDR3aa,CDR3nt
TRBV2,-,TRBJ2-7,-,CASRGGAYEQYF,TGTGCCAGCAGAGGGGGTGCCTACGAGCAGTACTTC
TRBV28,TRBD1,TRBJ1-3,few,CASRNPTPGDRRSGNTIYF,TGTGCCAGCAGGAACCCGACCCCTGGGGACAGGCGCTCTGGAAACACCATATATTTT
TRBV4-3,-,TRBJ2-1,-,CASSLQDRYNEQFF,TGCGCCAGCAGCCTACAGGACAGATACAATGAGCAGTTCTTC
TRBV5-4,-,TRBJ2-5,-,CASSLYQGKGETQYF,TGTGCCAGCAGCTTATACCAGGGGAAAGGAGAGACCCAGTACTTC
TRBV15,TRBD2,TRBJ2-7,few,CATSRASGNSEQYF,TGTGCCACCAGCAGAGCTAGCGGGAACTCCGAGCAGTACTTC
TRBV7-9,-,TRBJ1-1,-,CASSLSWNTEAFF,TGTGCCAGCAGCTTAAGTTGGAACACTGAAGCTTTCTTT
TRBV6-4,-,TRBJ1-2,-,CASSDSAGLSGYTF,TGTGCCAGCAGTGACTCGGCAGGTCTAAGCGGCTACACCTTC
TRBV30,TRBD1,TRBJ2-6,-,CAWSGGPSGANVLTF,TGTGCCTGGTCAGGGGGCCCCTCTGGGGCCAACGTCCTGACTTTC
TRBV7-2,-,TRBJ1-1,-,CASSPRRGQNTEAFF,TGTGCCAGCAGCCCCCGGAGGGGCCAGAACACTGAAGCTTTCTTT
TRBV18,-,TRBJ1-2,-,CASSLNPNAGYTF,TGTGCCAGCTCACTTAATCCCAATGCTGGCTACACCTTC
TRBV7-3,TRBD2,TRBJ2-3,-,CASSPSGSTDTQYF,TGTGCCAGCAGCCCTAGCGGTAGCACAGATACGCAGTATTTT
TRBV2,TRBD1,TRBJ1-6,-,CASRTDRGGYSPLHF,TGTGCCAGCAGGACCGACAGGGGTGGGTATTCACCCCTCCACTTT
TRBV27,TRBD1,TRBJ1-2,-,CASSFRQGHGYTF,TGTGCCAGCAGTTTCCGACAGGGTCATGGCTACACCTTC
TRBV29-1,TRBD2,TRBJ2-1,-,CSVEVAGVRNEQFF,TGCAGCGTTGAAGTAGCGGGAGTCCGCAATGAGCAGTTCTTC
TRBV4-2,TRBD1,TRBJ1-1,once,CASSLDREDTEAFF,TGTGCCAGCAGTCTAGACAGGGAGGACACTGAAGCTTTCTTT
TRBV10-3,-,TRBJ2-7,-,CAIGGHSSYEQYF,TGTGCCATCGGGGGACACTCCTCCTACGAGCAGTACTTC
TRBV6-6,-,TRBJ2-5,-,CASSYNRRETQYF,TGTGCCAGCAGTTACAACAGGAGGGAGACCCAGTACTTC
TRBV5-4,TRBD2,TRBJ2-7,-,CASSEGLAGYEQYF,TGTGCCAGCAGCGAAGGACTAGCGGGTTACGAGCAGTACTTC
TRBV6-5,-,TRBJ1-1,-,CASSYKQDTEAFF,TGTGCCAGCAGTTATAAACAAGACACTGAAGCTTTCTTT
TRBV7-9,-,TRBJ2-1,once,CASSFSQGRGDEQFF,TGTGCCAGCAGCTTTTCCCAGGGTAGGGGTGATGAGCAGTTCTTC
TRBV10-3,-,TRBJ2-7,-,CATGALHDEQYF,TGTGCCACCGGGGCCCTGCACGACGAGCAGTACTTC
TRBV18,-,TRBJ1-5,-,CASSPPGGNQPQHF,TGTGCCAGCTCACCACCGGGAGGAAATCAGCCCCAGCATTTT
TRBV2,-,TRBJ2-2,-,CASRPRGLGGTGELFF,TGTGCCAGCAGACCCCGTGGTCTGGGGGGCACCGGGGAGCTGTTTTTT
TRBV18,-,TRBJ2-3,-,CASSRDRSSHTDTQYF,TGTGCCAGCTCACGGGACCGAAGTTCCCACACAGATACGCAGTATTTT
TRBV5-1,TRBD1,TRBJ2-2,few,CASRQGRNTGELFF,TGCGCCAGCAGACAGGGGCGGAACACCGGGGAGCTGTTTTTT
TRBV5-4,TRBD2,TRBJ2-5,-,CASTGASGAQGETQYF,TGTGCCAGCACGGGGGCTAGCGGGGCCCAAGGAGAGACCCAGTACTTC
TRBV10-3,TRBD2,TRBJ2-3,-,CAISEGLVAGGSTDTQYF,TGTGCCATCAGTGAGGGGTTGGTGGCGGGAGGGAGCACAGATACGCAGTATTTT
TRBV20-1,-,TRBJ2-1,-,CSAERGHEQFF,TGCAGTGCAGAACGAGGCCATGAGCAGTTCTTC
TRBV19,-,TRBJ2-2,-,CASRRRRAASNTGELFF,TGTGCCAGTAGAAGGAGGAGGGCAGCGTCGAACACCGGGGAGCTGTTTTTT
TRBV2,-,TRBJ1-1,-,CASSERLANTEAFF,TGTGCCAGCAGTGAAAGGTTGGCGAACACTGAAGCTTTCTTT
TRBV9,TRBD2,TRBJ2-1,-,CASSVGLVADEQFF,TGTGCCAGCAGCGTGGGACTAGTGGCCGATGAGCAGTTCTTC
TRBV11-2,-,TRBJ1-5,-,CASSPPQGNSNQPQHF,TGTGCCAGCAGCCCCCCACAAGGCAATAGCAATCAGCCCCAGCATTTT
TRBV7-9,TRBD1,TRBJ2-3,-,CASSRGQGIDTQYF,TGTGCCAGCAGCCGAGGACAGGGAATAGATACGCAGTATTTT